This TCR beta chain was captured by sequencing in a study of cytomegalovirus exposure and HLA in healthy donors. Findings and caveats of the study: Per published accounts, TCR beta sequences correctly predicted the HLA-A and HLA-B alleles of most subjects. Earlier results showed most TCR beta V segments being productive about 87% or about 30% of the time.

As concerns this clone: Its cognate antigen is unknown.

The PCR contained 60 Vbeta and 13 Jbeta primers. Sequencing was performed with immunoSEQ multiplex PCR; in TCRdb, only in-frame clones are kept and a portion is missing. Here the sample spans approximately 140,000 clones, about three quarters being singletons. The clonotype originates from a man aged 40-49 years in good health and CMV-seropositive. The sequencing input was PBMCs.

As DNA, the CDR3 is TGTGCCTGGAGTCTGGGGGCAGGAAACACCATATATTTT. Translated: CAWSLGAGNTIYF. V usage is TRBV30 and J usage is TRBJ1-3; D perhaps matches TRBD1 (6 bases). The CDR3 has 13 amino acids. Trimming removed 2 bases at V and 4 bases at J, with 9 bases between. The germline CDR1 and CDR2 sequences are GTSNPN and SVGIG (reference sequence). The variable domain in full, completed from reference TRBV30 and TRBJ1-3, reads SQTIHQWPATLVQPVGSPLSLECTVEGTSNPNLYWYRQAAGRGLQLLFYSVGIGQISSEVPQNLSASRPQDRQFILSSKKLLLSDSGFYLCAWSLGAGNTIYFGEGSWLTVV.